A selection of T cell receptor beta chains follows, all from one sample in a study of cytomegalovirus exposure and HLA in healthy donors. The repertoire was sequenced with immunoSEQ multiplex PCR; TCRdb's copy has only in-frame clones and lacks some. Here the sample spans about 120,000 clones, roughly 10% being singletons. Sequencing was carried out using PBMCs. These receptors all stem from a woman younger than 35 in good health and CMV-seropositive. Both conserved end residues are part of each CDR3. A D gene is named only where the DNA matches it firmly. The size of a clone is reported for some rows only, either as once, few or many, or as a class for expanded clones.

>14|TRBV6-1|NA|TRBJ2-7|few
TGTGCCAGCGGAGGAGGGGGCCCCGCGGACGAGCAGTACTTC
CASGGGGPADEQYF
>14|TRBV19|TRBD1|TRBJ1-2|NA
TGTGCCAGTAGTATCATCGAGGGGGCGCAGGGCTACACCTTC
CASSIIEGAQGYTF
>13|TRBV29-1|NA|TRBJ2-7|few
TGCAGCGTTAAAGGAGCGGTTTCCTACGAGCAGTACTTC
CSVKGAVSYEQYF
>13|TRBV30|TRBD1|TRBJ1-2|few
TGTGCCTCCACGCCAGGGGGCGCGAATGGCTACACCTTC
CASTPGGANGYTF
>12|TRBV10-3|NA|TRBJ1-2|NA
TGTGCCATCAGTGTACAGGGAGGGGACACTGACTTC
CAISVQGGDTDF
>14|TRBV7-9|TRBD1|TRBJ2-7|NA
TGTGCCAGCAGCCCTCGACAGGGGGTTAGGGAGCAGTACTTC
CASSPRQGVREQYF
>15|TRBV21-1|NA|TRBJ2-2|few
TGTGCCAGCCTTAATAGCGGGAGAACAACCGGGGAGCTGTTTTTT
CASLNSGRTTGELFF
>10|TRBV6-4|NA|TRBJ2-4|NA
TGTGCCAGCGTCGAAAACATTCAGTACTTC
CASVENIQYF
>14|TRBV7-2|NA|TRBJ2-7|few
TGTGCCAGCAGCCAATCCCGGGGGTCCTACGAGCAGTACTTC
CASSQSRGSYEQYF
>17|TRBV28|TRBD1|TRBJ2-7|few
TGTGCCAGCAGCCCCCGGACAGGGGAAGAGGGAGGCCACGAGCAGTACTTC
CASSPRTGEEGGHEQYF
>15|TRBV5-6|TRBD2|TRBJ2-7|few
TGTGCCAGCAGCCCCGGACTAGCGGGAGACTACGAGCAGTACTTC
CASSPGLAGDYEQYF
>16|TRBV7-8|NA|TRBJ1-5|few
TGTGCCAGCAGCTTCAAGCGGGCGAGTAGCAATCAGCCCCAGCATTTT
CASSFKRASSNQPQHF
>15|TRBV11-2|NA|TRBJ2-5|NA
TGTGCCAGCAGCTTGTCGACAGGAGCACAAGAGACCCAGTACTTC
CASSLSTGAQETQYF
>16|TRBV27|TRBD2|TRBJ2-7|NA
TGTGCCAGCACCTATGTCGGCGGGAGTCCAACCTACGAGCAGTACTTC
CASTYVGGSPTYEQYF
>13|TRBV29-1|TRBD2|TRBJ2-1|few
TGCAGCGTTGCTAGCGGGAGTAATAATGAGCAGTTCTTC
CSVASGSNNEQFF
>14|TRBV5-5|NA|TRBJ1-3|NA
TGTGCCAGCAGCAGCGATTCCTCTGGAAACACCATATATTTT
CASSSDSSGNTIYF
>16|TRBV5-4|NA|TRBJ1-3|NA
TGTGCCAGCAGCCTGGACGGGGGGCCTGGGGGAAACACCATATATTTT
CASSLDGGPGGNTIYF
>13|TRBV27|NA|TRBJ2-1|few
TGTGCCAGCAGTTTAGCGGGCTGGGATGAGCAGTTCTTC
CASSLAGWDEQFF
>16|TRBV5-1|TRBD1|TRBJ1-1|few
TGCGCCAGCAGCTTGGCCCTCGGGACAGCGAACACTGAAGCTTTCTTT
CASSLALGTANTEAFF
>16|TRBV27|TRBD2|TRBJ2-7|NA
TGTGCCAGCAGTTTATCGGGTAGCGGGAGTGCCCGCGAGCAGTACTTC
CASSLSGSGSAREQYF
>15|TRBV7-9|NA|TRBJ1-2|few
TGTGCCAGCAGCACCTCAGGGGCCCCGGGGTATGGCTACACCTTC
CASSTSGAPGYGYTF
>17|TRBV5-8|TRBD1|TRBJ2-7|NA
TGTGCCAGCACCCCGGGACAGGGGGCGCTGGGCTCCTACGAGCAGTACTTC
CASTPGQGALGSYEQYF